This T cell receptor beta chain was sequenced for a study of spatial heterogeneity in lung cancer. Study-wide results and limits: Mutation tallies in tumors tracked expanded intratumoral alpha and beta TCR counts.

The time point: sample taken at primary tumor resection. MiXCR, run by TCRdb on the 5' RACE reads, gives a single entry per CDR3 protein. Of over 15,000 distinct CDR3 sequences listed, approximately 7% were seen once; the top ten hold 15% to 20%. In its sample, this clonotype was seen many times. Its matching antigen is unknown. The library was built for alpha chains, so this beta chain is an off-target read and its size means little. Trimming left V 1 base short and J 9 bases short, with 11 bases between. Looked up from germline, CDR1 is SGHKS and CDR2 is YYEKEE (reference sequence). The length of the CDR3 is 13 residues.

This chain uses TRBV5-5 with TRBJ1-5; weak D call: TRBD1 (5 bases). The receptor comes from a female donor with early-stage non-small cell lung cancer. The specimen was lung tumor tissue, collected at surgery. CDR3 in amino acids: CASSLSGSMPQHF. The DNA for the CDR3 is TGTGCCAGCAGCTTGTCAGGGTCGATGCCCCAGCATTTT.